The TCR beta chain under discussion was sequenced for a study of blood T cell repertoires in COVID-19. The table lists this clone with a count of one. Original methodology: By means of reference gene primer amplification, nucleated cell counts were estimated. Repertoires were generated with immunoSEQ multiplex PCR, while TCRdb's copy carries only in-frame clones and drops some. The DNA was the basis for D and trimming; V, J and clone size are from that table. The sample lists about 74,000 clones; about 88% were seen once. The sample comprised peripheral blood. The receptor comes from a man aged 45 to 65 with acute or convalescent COVID-19.

The CDR3: CASSLEKRNTEAFF. CDR3 DNA: TGTGCCAGCAGTCTAGAAAAGCGGAACACTGAAGCTTTCTTT. The chain links TRBV27 to TRBJ1-1; D gene uncertain. Germline CDR1 MNHEY, CDR2 SMNVEV (reference sequence). V lost 5 bases to trimming and J lost 1 base, with 11 bases between them. The CDR3 contains 14 residues.